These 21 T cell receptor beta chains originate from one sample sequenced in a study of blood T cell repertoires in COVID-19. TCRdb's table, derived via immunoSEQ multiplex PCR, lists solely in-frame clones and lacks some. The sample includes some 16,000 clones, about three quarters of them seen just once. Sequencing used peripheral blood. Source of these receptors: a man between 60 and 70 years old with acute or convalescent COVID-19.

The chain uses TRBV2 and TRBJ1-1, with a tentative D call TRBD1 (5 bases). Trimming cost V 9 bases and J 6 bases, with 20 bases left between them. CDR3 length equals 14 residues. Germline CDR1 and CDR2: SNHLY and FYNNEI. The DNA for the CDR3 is TGTGCCAGTTCGCTTCAGGGAGGGTACGCTGAAGCTTTCTTT. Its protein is CASSLQGGYAEAFF.

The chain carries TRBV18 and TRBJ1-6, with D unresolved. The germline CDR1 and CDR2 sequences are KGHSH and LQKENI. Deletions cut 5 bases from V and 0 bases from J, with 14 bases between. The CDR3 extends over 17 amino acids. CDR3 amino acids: CASSAFKMSSYNSPLHF. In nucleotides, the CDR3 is TGTGCCAGCTCAGCATTTAAAATGAGCTCCTATAATTCACCCCTCCACTTT.

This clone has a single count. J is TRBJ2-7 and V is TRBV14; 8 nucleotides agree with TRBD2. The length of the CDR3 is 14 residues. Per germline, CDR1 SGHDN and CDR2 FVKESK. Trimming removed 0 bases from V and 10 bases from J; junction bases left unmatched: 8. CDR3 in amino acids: CASSQESSGGAQYF. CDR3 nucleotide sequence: TGTGCCAGCAGCCAAGAGTCCAGCGGGGGAGCTCAGTACTTC.

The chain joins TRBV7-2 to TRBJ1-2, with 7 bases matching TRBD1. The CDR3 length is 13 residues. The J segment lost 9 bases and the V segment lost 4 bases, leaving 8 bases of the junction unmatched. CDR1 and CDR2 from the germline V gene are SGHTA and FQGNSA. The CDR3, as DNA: TGTGCCAGCAGCTCCGGACAGGTGGGGAGCTACACCTTC. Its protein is CASSSGQVGSYTF.

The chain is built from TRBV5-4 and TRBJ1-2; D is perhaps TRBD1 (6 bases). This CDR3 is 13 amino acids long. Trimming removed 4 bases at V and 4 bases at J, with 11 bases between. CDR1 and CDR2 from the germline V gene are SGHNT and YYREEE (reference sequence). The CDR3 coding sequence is TGTGCCAGCAGCGGAGGGGGGGGCTATGGCTACACCTTC. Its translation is CASSGGGGYGYTF.

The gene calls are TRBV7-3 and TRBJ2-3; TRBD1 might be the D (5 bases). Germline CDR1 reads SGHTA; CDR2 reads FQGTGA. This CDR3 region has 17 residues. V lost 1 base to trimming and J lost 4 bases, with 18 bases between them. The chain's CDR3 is CASSLMARGSGADTQYF. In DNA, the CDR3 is TGTGCCAGCAGCTTAATGGCTAGGGGAAGTGGAGCAGATACGCAGTATTTT. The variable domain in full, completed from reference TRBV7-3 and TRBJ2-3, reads GAGVSQTPSNKVTEKGKYVELRCDPISGHTALYWYRQSLGQGPEFLIYFQGTGAADDSGLPNDRFFAVRPEGSVSTLKIQRTERGDSAVYLCASSLMARGSGADTQYFGPGTRLTVL.

The CDR3 coding sequence is TGTGCCAGCAGGTCGCATGGGGCCCCCCTCGAGCAGTACTTC. This translates into CASRSHGAPLEQYF. The chain links TRBV27 to TRBJ2-7; tentative D call: TRBD1 (5 bases). CDR1 and CDR2 (germline): MNHEY, SMNVEV (reference sequence). The CDR3 consists of 14 residues. V lost 6 bases and J 6 bases, leaving 18 bases between the germline ends.

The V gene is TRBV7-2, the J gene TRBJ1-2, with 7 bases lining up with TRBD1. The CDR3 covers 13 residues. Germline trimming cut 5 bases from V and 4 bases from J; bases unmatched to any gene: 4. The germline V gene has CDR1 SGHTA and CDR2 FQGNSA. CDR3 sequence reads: CASSIGTAYGYTF. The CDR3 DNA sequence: TGTGCCAGCAGCATAGGGACAGCCTATGGCTACACCTTC.

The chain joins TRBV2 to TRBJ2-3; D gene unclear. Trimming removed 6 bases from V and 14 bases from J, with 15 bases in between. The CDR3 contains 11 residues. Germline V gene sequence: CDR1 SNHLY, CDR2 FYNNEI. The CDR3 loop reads CASSPLQSPYF. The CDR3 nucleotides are TGTGCCAGCAGCCCCCTTCAGTCCCCGTATTTT.

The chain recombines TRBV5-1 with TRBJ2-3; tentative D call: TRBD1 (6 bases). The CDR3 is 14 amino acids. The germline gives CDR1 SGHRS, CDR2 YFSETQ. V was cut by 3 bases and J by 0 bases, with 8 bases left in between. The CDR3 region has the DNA TGCGCCAGCAGCTCCGACAGGAGCACAGATACGCAGTATTTT. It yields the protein CASSSDRSTDTQYF.

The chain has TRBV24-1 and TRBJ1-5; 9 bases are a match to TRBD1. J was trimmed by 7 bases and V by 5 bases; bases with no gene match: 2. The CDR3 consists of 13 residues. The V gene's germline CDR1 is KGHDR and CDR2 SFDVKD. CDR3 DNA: TGTGCCACCAGTGTAGGACAGGGGCAGCCCCAGCATTTT. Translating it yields CATSVGQGQPQHF.

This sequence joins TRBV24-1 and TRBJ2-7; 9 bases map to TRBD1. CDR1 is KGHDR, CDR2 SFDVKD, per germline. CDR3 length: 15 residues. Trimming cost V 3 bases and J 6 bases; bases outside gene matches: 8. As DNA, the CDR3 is TGTGCCACCAGTGATCCGCCGGACAGGGGAGGCGAGCAGTACTTC. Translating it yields CATSDPPDRGGEQYF.

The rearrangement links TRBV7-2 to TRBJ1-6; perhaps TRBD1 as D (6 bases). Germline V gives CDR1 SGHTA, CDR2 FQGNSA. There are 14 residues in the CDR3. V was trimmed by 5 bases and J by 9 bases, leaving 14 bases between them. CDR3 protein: CASSPGGQSSPLHF. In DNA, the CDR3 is TGTGCCAGCAGCCCGGGGGGGCAAAGTTCACCCCTCCACTTT.

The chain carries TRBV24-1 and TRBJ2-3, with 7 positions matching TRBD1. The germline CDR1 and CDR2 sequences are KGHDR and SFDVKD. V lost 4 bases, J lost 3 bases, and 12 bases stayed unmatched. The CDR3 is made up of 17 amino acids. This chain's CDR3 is CATSDSGQDPTTDTQYF. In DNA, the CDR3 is TGTGCCACCAGTGACTCAGGACAGGACCCGACGACAGATACGCAGTATTTT.

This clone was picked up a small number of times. For the CDR3, the DNA is TGTGCCACCAGTGCCGGGGACAGCTCTGGAAACACCATATATTTT. Translating gives CATSAGDSSGNTIYF. The chain combines TRBV24-1 with TRBJ1-3; 7 positions agree with TRBD1. The CDR3 has 15 amino acids. CDR1 and CDR2 from the germline V gene are KGHDR and SFDVKD. The ends lost 5 bases at V and 0 bases at J; junction bases unmatched: 3.

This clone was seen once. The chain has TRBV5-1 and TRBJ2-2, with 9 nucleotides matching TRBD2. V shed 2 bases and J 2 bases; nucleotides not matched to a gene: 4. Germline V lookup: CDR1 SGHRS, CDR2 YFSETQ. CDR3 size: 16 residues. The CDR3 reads CASSFLAGANTGELFF. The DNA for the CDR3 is TGCGCCAGCAGCTTCTTAGCGGGGGCAAACACCGGGGAGCTGTTTTTT.

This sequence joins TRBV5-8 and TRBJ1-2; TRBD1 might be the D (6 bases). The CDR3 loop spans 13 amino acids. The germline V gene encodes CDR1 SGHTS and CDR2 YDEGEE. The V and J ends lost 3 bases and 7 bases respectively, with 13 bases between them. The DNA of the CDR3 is TGTGCCAGCAGCTCGTCGGGGGGCGGTGGCTACACCTTC. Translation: CASSSSGGGGYTF.

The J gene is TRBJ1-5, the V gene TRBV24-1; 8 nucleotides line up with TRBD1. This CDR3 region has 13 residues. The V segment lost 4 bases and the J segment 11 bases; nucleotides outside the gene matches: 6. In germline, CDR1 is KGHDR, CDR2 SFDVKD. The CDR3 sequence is CATSDLSGGSQHF. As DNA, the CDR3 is TGTGCCACCAGTGACCTATCAGGGGGCTCCCAGCATTTT.

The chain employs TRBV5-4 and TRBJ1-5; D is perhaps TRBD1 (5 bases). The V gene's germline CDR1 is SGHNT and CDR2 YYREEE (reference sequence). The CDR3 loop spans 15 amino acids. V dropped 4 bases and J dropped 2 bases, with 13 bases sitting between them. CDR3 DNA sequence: TGTGCCAGCAGCCCCTGGCCGGGGGGCAATCAGCCCCAGCATTTT. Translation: CASSPWPGGNQPQHF. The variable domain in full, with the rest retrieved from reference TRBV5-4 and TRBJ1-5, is ETGVTQSPTHLIKTRGQQVTLRCSSQSGHNTVSWYQQALGQGPQFIFQYYREEENGRGNFPPRFSGLQFPNYSSELNVNALELDDSALYLCASSPWPGGNQPQHFGDGTRLSIL.

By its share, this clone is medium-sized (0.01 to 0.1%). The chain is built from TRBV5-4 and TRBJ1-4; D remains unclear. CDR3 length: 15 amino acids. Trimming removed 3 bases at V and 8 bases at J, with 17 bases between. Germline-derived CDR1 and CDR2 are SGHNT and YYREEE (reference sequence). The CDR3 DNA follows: TGTGCCAGCAGCTCCGGTCGCCGAGAGGAAGAAAAACTGTTTTTT. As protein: CASSSGRREEEKLFF. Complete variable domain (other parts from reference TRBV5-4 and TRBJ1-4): ETGVTQSPTHLIKTRGQQVTLRCSSQSGHNTVSWYQQALGQGPQFIFQYYREEENGRGNFPPRFSGLQFPNYSSELNVNALELDDSALYLCASSSGRREEEKLFFGSGTQLSVL.

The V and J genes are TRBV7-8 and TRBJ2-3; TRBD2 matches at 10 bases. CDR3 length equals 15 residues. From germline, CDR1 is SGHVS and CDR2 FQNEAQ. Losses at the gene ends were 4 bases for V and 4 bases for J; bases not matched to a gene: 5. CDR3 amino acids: CASSSLAGIADTQYF. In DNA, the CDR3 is TGTGCCAGCAGCTCACTAGCGGGGATCGCAGATACGCAGTATTTT.